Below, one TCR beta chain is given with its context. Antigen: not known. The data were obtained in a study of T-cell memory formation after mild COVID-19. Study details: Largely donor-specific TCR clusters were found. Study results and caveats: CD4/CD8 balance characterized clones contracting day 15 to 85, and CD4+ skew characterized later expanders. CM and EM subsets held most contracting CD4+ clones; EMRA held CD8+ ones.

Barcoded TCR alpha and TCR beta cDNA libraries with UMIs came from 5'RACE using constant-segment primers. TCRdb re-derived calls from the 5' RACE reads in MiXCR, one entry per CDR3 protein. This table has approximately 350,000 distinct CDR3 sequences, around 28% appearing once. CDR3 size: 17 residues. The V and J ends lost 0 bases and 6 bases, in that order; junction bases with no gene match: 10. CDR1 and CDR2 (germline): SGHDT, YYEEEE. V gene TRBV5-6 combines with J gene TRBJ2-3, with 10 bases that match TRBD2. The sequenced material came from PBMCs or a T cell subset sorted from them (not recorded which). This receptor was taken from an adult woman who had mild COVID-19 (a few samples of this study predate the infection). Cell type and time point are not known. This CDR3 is CASSLELAGVGVDTQYF. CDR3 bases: TGTGCCAGCAGCTTGGAGCTAGCGGGGGTCGGGGTGGATACGCAGTATTTT.